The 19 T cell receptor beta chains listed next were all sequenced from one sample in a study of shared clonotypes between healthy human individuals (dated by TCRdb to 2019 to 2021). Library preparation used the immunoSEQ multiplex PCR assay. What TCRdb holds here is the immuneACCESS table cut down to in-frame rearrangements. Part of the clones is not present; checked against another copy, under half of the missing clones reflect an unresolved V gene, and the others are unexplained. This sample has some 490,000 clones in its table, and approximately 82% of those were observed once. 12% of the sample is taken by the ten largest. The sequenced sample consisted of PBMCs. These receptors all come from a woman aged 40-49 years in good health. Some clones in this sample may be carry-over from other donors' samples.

The CDR3 is CASSLGGGRLTYEQYF. The CDR3 DNA reads as TGTGCCAGCAGCTTAGGGGGCGGGAGGCTAACCTACGAGCAGTACTTC. This chain connects TRBV7-6 to TRBJ2-7; 8 positions agree with TRBD2. Germline V gene lookup returns CDR1 SGHVS and CDR2 FNYEAQ. The CDR3 has 16 amino acids. J lost 2 bases, V lost 1 base, and 7 bases had no gene match.

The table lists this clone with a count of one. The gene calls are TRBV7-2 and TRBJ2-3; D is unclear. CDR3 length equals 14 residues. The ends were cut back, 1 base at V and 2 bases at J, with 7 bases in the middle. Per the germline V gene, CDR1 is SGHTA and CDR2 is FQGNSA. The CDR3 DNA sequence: TGTGCCAGCAGCTTAGGGAGTAACACAGATACGCAGTATTTT. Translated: CASSLGSNTDTQYF.

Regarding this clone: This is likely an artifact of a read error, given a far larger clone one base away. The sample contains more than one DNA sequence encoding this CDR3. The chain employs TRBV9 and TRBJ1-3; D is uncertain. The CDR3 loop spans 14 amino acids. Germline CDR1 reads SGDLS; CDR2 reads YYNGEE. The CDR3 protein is CASSLTFAGNTIYF. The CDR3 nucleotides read TGTGCTAGCAGCCTCACTTTTGCTGGAAACACCATATATTTT.

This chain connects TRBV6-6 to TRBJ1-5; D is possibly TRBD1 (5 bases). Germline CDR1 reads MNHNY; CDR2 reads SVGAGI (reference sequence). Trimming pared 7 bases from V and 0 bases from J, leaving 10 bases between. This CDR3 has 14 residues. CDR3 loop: CASKDIHSNQPQHF. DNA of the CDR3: TGTGCCAGCAAGGACATTCATAGCAATCAGCCCCAGCATTTT.

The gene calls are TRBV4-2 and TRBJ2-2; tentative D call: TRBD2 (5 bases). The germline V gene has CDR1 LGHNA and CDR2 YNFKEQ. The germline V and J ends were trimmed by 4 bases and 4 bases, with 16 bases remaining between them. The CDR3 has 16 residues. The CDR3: CASSLLRPEGTGELFF. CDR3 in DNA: TGTGCCAGCAGCCTTCTGAGGCCTGAGGGCACCGGGGAGCTGTTTTTT.

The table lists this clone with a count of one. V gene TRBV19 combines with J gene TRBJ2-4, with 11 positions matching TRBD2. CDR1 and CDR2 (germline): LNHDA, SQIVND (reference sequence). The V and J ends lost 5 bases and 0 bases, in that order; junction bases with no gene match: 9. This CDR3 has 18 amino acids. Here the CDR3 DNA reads TGTGCCAGTAGTTCGCCGGGACTAGCGGTGGTAGCCAAAAACATTCAGTACTTC. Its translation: CASSSPGLAVVAKNIQYF.

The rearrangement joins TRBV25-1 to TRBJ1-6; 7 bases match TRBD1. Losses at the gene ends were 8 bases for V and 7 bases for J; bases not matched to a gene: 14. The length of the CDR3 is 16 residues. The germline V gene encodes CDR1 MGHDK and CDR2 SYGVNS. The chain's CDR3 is CASARSRQGANSPLHF. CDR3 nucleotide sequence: TGTGCCAGCGCCCGCAGCCGACAGGGTGCCAATTCACCCCTCCACTTT.

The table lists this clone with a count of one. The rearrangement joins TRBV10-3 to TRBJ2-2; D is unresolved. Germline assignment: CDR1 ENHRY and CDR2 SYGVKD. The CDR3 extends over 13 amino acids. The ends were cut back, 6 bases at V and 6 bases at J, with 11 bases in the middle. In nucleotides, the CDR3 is TGTGCCATCAGGCAGACCATGGCCGGGGAGCTGTTTTTT. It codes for CAIRQTMAGELFF.

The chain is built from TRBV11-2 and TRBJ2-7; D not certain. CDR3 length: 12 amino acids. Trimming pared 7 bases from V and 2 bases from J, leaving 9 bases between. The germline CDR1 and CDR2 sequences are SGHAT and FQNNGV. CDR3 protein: CASTSVTYEQYF. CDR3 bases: TGTGCCAGCACGTCGGTGACCTACGAGCAGTACTTC.

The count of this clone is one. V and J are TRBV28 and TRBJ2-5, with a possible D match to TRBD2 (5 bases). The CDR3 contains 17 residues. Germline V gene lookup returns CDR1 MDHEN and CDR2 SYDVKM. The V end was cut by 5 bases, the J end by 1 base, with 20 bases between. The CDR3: CASSPDWPSPSQETQYF. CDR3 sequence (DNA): TGTGCCAGCAGTCCGGACTGGCCGTCGCCCTCCCAAGAGACCCAGTACTTC.

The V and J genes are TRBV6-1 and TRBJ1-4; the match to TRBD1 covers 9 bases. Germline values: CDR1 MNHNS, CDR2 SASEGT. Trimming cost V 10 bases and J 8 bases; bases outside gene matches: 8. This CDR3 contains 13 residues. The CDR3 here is CAIEGQGKEKLFF. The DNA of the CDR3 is TGTGCCATAGAGGGACAGGGCAAAGAAAAACTGTTTTTT.

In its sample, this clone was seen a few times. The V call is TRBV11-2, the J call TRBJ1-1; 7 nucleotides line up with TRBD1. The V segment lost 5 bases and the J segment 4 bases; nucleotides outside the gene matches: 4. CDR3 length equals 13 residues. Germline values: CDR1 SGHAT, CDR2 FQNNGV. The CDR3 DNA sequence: TGTGCCAGCAGCCTGGACAGGCGCACTGAAGCTTTCTTT. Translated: CASSLDRRTEAFF.

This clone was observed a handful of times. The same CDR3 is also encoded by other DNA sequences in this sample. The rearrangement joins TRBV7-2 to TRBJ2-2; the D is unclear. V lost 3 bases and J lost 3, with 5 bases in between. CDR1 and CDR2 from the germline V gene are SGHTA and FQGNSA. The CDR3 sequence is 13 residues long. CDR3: CASSLDHTGELFF. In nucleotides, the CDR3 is TGTGCCAGCAGCTTGGACCACACCGGGGAGCTGTTTTTT. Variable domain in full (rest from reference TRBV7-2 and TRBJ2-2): GAGVSQSPSNKVTEKGKDVELRCDPISGHTALYWYRQSLGQGLEFLIYFQGNSAPDKSGLPSDRFSAERTGGSVSTLTIQRTQQEDSAVYLCASSLDHTGELFFGEGSRLTVL.

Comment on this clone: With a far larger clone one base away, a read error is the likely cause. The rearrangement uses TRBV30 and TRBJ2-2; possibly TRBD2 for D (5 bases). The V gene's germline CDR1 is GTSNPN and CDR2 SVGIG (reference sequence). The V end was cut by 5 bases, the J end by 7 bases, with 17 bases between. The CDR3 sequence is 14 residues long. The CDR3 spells CAWGAQPRGGELFF. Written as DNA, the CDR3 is TGTGCCTGGGGTGCCCAGCCCCGGGGCGGGGAGCTGTTTTTT.

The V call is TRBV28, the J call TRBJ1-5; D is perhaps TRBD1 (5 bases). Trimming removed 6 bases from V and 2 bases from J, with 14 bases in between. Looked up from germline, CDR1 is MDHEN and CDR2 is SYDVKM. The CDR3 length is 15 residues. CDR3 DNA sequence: TGTGCCAGCAGGGGGACGGGGCGAGGCAATCAGCCCCAGCATTTT. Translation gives CASRGTGRGNQPQHF.

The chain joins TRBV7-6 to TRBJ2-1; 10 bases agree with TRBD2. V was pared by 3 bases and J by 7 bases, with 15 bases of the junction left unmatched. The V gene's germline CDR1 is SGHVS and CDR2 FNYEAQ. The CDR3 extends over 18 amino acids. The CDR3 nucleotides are TGTGCCAGCAGCTTGAGCGCTAGCGGGAGCTCATTGGGAAATGAGCAGTTCTTC. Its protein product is CASSLSASGSSLGNEQFF.

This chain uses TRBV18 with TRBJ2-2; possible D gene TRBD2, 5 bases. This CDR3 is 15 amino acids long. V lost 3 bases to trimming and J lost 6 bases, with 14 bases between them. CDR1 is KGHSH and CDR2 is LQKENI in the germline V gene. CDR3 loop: CASSPDWERAGELFF. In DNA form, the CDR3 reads TGTGCCAGCTCACCGGACTGGGAACGGGCCGGGGAGCTGTTTTTT.

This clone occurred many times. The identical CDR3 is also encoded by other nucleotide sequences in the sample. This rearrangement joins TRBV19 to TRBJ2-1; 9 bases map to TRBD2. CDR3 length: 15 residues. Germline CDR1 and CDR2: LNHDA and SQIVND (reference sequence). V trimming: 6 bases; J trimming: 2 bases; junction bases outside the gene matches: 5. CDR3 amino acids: CASSLAGLAYNEQFF. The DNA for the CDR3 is TGTGCCAGTAGCCTAGCGGGGCTAGCCTACAATGAGCAGTTCTTC.

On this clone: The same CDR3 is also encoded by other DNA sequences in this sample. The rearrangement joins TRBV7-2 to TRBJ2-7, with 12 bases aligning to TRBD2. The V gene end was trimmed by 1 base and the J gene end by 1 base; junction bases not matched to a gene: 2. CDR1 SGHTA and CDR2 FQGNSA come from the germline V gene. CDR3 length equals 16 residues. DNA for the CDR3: TGTGCCAGCAGCTTAGAAGGGACTAGCGGGTCCTACGAGCAGTACTTC. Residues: CASSLEGTSGSYEQYF.